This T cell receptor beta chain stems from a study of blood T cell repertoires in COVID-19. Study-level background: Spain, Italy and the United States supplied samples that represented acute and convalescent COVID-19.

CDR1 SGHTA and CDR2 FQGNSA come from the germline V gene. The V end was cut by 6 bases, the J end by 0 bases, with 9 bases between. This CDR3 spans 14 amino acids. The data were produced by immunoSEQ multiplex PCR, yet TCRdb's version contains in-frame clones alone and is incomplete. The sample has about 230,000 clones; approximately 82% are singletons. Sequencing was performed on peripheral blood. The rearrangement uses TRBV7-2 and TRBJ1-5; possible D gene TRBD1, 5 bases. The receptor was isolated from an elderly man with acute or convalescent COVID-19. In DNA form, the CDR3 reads TGTGCCAGCAGTCGAGACAGTAGCAATCAGCCCCAGCATTTT. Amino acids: CASSRDSSNQPQHF.